Reported below is one T cell receptor (beta chain). The antigen remains unidentified. Just one base apart from a much larger clone, this may be a read error. This sample is drawn from a study of tumor and adjacent non-tumor tissue in lung cancer. For the study at large: Patients were aged about 30 to 76, roughly nine men and 5 women, stage I to III. On average, productive TCRbeta reads reached roughly 3.9 million per sample.

Three rounds of nested PCR, following a modified ARM-PCR protocol, produced the TCRbeta library. TCRdb used MiXCR to reprocess the multiplex PCR reads, holding one entry per CDR3 protein. The repertoire holds 40,000 to 45,000 distinct CDR3 sequences, with 60% to 70% as singletons. This CDR3 is 18 amino acids long. Germline V gives CDR1 MDHEN, CDR2 SYDVKM. The template was RNA from unsorted bulk tissue. More than 3 cm separated this lung sample from the edge of the tumor. Newly diagnosed lung cancer patients had thoracic surgery in China, August–late 2014, without prior chemotherapy. Study-wide results and limits: Significantly higher TCR diversity was found in tumor than normal lung.

The chain joins TRBV28 to TRBJ2-5; 9 bases are a match to TRBD2. This clonotype was sampled from a woman aged 40 to 55 with non-small cell lung cancer. The sequencing sample was made of distant non-tumor lung tissue. CDR3 in DNA: TGTGCCAGCAGAACCGAACTAGCGGGCAGACTCGTCCAAAAGACCCAGTACTTC. Translated: CASRTELAGRLVQKTQYF. Based on the CDR3 plus reference TRBV28 and TRBJ2-5, the full variable domain is DVKVTQSSRYLVKRTGEKVFLECVQDMDHENMFWYRQDPGLGLRLIYFSYDVKMKEKGDIPEGYSVSREKKERFSLILESASTNQTSMYLCASRTELAGRLVQKTQYFGPGTRLLVL.